The 4 T cell receptor beta chains below were found in one sample sequenced in a study of cytomegalovirus exposure and HLA in healthy donors. This PCR relied on a set of 60 Vbeta primers and 13 Jbeta primers. Some clones are missing from TCRdb's copy, which holds only in-frame ones; the method was immunoSEQ multiplex PCR. The data contain about 120,000 clones, over 65% of them seen just once; the ten biggest clones take up roughly 2.6%. The specimen sequenced was PBMCs. These receptor sequences come from a female donor in good health and CMV-seronegative.

This rearrangement joins TRBV18 to TRBJ1-5, with 10 bases fitting TRBD1. CDR3 length: 15 residues. CDR1 and CDR2 (germline): KGHSH, LQKENI. With V trimmed by 3 bases and J by 6 bases, 5 bases remained unmatched. The CDR3 region has the DNA TGTGCCAGCTCACCGGGGACAGGGGTCGTTCAGCCCCAGCATTTT. This translates into CASSPGTGVVQPQHF. Full variable domain (missing parts from reference TRBV18 and TRBJ1-5): NAGVMQNPRHLVRRRGQEARLRCSPMKGHSHVYWYRQLPEEGLKFMVYLQKENIIDESGMPKERFSAEFPKEGPSILRIQQVVRGDSAAYFCASSPGTGVVQPQHFGDGTRLSIL.

The chain is built from TRBV5-4 and TRBJ1-1; the D gene is possibly TRBD1 (5 bases). The V end was cut by 5 bases, the J end by 3 bases, with 14 bases between. Germline CDR1 reads SGHNT; CDR2 reads YYREEE (reference sequence). CDR3 length: 14 residues. CDR3 region: CASREGVTDTEAFF. The CDR3 DNA reads TGTGCCAGCAGGGAAGGGGTCACGGACACTGAAGCTTTCTTT.

J is TRBJ2-3 and V is TRBV7-9; D is unclear. This CDR3 contains 12 residues. Germline lookup yields CDR1 SEHNR and CDR2 FQNEAQ (reference sequence). Trimming cost V 3 bases and J 1 base, with 2 bases left between them. The DNA of the CDR3 is TGTGCCAGCAGCTTCGGCACAGATACGCAGTATTTT. This sequence encodes CASSFGTDTQYF. The full variable domain, rest sourced from reference TRBV7-9 and TRBJ2-3, is DTGVSQNPRHKITKRGQNVTFRCDPISEHNRLYWYRQTLGQGPEFLTYFQNEAQLEKSRLLSDRFSAERPKGSFSTLEIQRTEQGDSAMYLCASSFGTDTQYFGPGTRLTVL.

The rearrangement uses TRBV6-1 and TRBJ1-1, with D uncertain. Trimming removed 2 bases at V and 5 bases at J, with 12 bases between. CDR3 length: 14 residues. CDR1 and CDR2 (germline): MNHNS, SASEGT. CDR3 sequence reads: CASSESPGDTEAFF. The CDR3 DNA reads as TGTGCCAGCAGTGAATCACCCGGGGATACTGAAGCTTTCTTT.